This T cell receptor (beta chain) was captured in a study of blood T cell repertoires in COVID-19. Across the study: The cDNA or gDNA used as material had been derived from T cells, B-cell-depleted T cells, or PBMCs.

Everyone who took part was roughly 18 to 89 years old, and they came from about two dozen US areas. Two consecutive negative NP/OP PCR tests, clearance, or resolved symptoms defined Cohort 3 recovery. Original methodology: Amplification of reference gene primers was used by the study to estimate nucleated cell counts. Profiling relied on immunoSEQ multiplex PCR, and the TCRdb table lists in-frame clones only, not all of them. That table furnishes V, J and clone size, whereas the DNA furnished D and trimming. This table holds under 500,000 clones, around 89% found once. The V and J ends lost 6 bases and 5 bases respectively, with 8 bases between them. The CDR3 has 13 amino acids.

The receptor comes from a man in his thirties or forties who had recovered from COVID-19. Sequencing was carried out using PBMCs or T cells enriched from blood (not recorded which). The chain carries TRBV12-3 or TRBV12-4 and TRBJ1-6, with unresolved D. CDR3 bases: TGTGCCAGCAGCAGGAATGATAATTCACCCCTCCACTTT. It translates to CASSRNDNSPLHF.